The subject of this entry is one T cell receptor (beta chain). Its specificity is not known. These data originate in a study of brain T cells in children with intractable seizures. Study results and caveats: Only CDR3 sequence similarity suggested viral specificity, without known HCMV serostatus.

Time point given: blood from clinic visit 5 months post-surgery; TSC patient then seizure free. The sequenced cases were selected for having the highest brain T cell transcript signatures. CDR3 length: 14 amino acids. Per germline, CDR1 KGHSH and CDR2 LQKENI. The V end lost 3 bases, the J end lost 0 bases, and 7 bases lay between the germline ends. Only in-frame clones appear in the TCRdb table, and some are missing; sequencing was by immunoSEQ multiplex PCR. The data hold 300,000 to 400,000 clones, with 85% to 95% observed a single time. The starting material was peripheral blood, obtained approximately 5 months after surgery. This clonotype originated in a boy less than two years old with tuberous sclerosis and intractable seizures. V is TRBV18 and J is TRBJ2-3, with D tentatively TRBD2 (5 bases). This CDR3 is CASSPRESTDTQYF. CDR3 nucleotides: TGTGCCAGCTCACCGAGGGAAAGCACAGATACGCAGTATTTT. Combining the CDR3 with reference TRBV18 and TRBJ2-3 gives the whole variable domain NAGVMQNPRHLVRRRGQEARLRCSPMKGHSHVYWYRQLPEEGLKFMVYLQKENIIDESGMPKERFSAEFPKEGPSILRIQQVVRGDSAAYFCASSPRESTDTQYFGPGTRLTVL.